This TCR beta chain is from a study of control samples from healthy donors and cancer patients. Sequencing was performed with immunoSEQ multiplex PCR; in TCRdb, only in-frame clones are kept and a portion is missing. The data show 25,000 to 30,000 clones, 70% to 90% seen once. Trimming left V 2 bases short and J 3 bases short, with 11 bases between. Germline V gene data show CDR1 as WSHSY and CDR2 as SAAADI. This CDR3 has 14 amino acids. The origin of this receptor is a female donor with melanoma. The genes are TRBV10-2 and TRBJ2-7; no definite D call. The sequenced material came from formalin-fixed, paraffin-embedded tissue. The CDR3 DNA reads as TGCGCCAGCAGTGAGGTACTCGGGCGCTACGAGCAGTACTTC. Translating gives CASSEVLGRYEQYF.